The rows below give T cell receptor beta chains drawn from one sample of a study of blood T cell repertoires in COVID-19. Data came from immunoSEQ multiplex PCR; TCRdb stores just in-frame clones and leaves some out. The data contain 200,000 to 250,000 clones, almost 85% of them singletons. Sequences were obtained from peripheral blood. Receptor source: a woman aged 40 to 49 with acute or convalescent COVID-19. Each CDR3 is given with its conserved first and last residue. D genes are given only for firm matches. Only part of the rows carry a size: once, few, many, or a class if the clone is expanded.

TRBD1,-,TRBJ1-2,TRBV15,TGTGCCACCAGCAGATCCAGACAGGGATACTATGGCTACACCTTC,CATSRSRQGYYGYTF
TRBD1,-,TRBJ1-1,TRBV4-3,TGCGCCAGCAGCCCCGGGACAGCCTCTTTACTCTTGGCCACTGAAGCTTTCTTT,CASSPGTASLLLATEAFF
-,-,TRBJ1-1,TRBV20-1,TGCAGTGCGACTCAGGGTGAAGCTTTCTTT,CSATQGEAFF
-,-,TRBJ1-2,TRBV10-2,TGCGCCAGCAGTGGACAGCGTGATGGCTACACCTTC,CASSGQRDGYTF
-,-,TRBJ2-3,TRBV2,TGTGCCAGTAAACTTTCTAGCGCCACAGATACGCAGTATTTT,CASKLSSATDTQYF
-,-,TRBJ1-2,TRBV5-3,TGTGCCAGAAGCCACTCTAGGCCAAGGGAGCTACAAGGCTACACCTTC,CARSHSRPRELQGYTF
TRBD1,-,TRBJ1-1,TRBV7-8,TGTGCCAGCAGCAGGACAGGGGATAACACTGAAGCTTTCTTT,CASSRTGDNTEAFF
-,-,TRBJ1-2,TRBV4-1,TGCGCCAGCAGCCAAGAATTAGACAGTATCTTTGTGGTTGGCTACACCTTC,CASSQELDSIFVVGYTF
TRBD1,-,TRBJ1-2,TRBV27,TGTGCCAGCAGTTTATCGGGGGGACAGGGCCTGCTACCCTATGGCTACACCTTC,CASSLSGGQGLLPYGYTF
-,few,TRBJ1-1,TRBV11-3,TGTGCCAGCAGCCAAGGACAGACCGAAGCTTTCTTT,CASSQGQTEAFF
-,-,TRBJ1-1,TRBV5-8,TGTGCCAGCAGCTTGACAGCGAACACTGAAGCTTTCTTT,CASSLTANTEAFF
-,-,TRBJ2-7,TRBV6-5,TGTGCCAGCAGTTACGGGGCTAGCGAGGTTGACGAGCAGTACTTC,CASSYGASEVDEQYF
TRBD1,-,TRBJ1-1,TRBV6-4,TGTGCCAGCAGTCGGACAGGGGATAACACTGAAGCTTTCTTT,CASSRTGDNTEAFF
-,-,TRBJ2-7,TRBV9,TGTGCCAGCAGCGTAGATATGGGACTGGAAACGGAGCAGTACTTC,CASSVDMGLETEQYF
TRBD2,-,TRBJ2-7,TRBV27,TGTGCCAGCAGTTTCATGACTAGCGGGTACACCTACGAGCAGTACTTC,CASSFMTSGYTYEQYF
TRBD1,-,TRBJ1-2,TRBV10-3,TGTGCCATCAAACCGACAGGGACTGACTATGGCTACACCTTC,CAIKPTGTDYGYTF
TRBD2,few,TRBJ2-7,TRBV11-2,TGTGCCAGCAGCTTTACTAGCGATTACGAGCAGTACTTC,CASSFTSDYEQYF
-,-,TRBJ1-1,TRBV9,TGTGCCAGCAGCGTTCTGCCGGAGCCTGCTGTTAACACTGAAGCTTTCTTT,CASSVLPEPAVNTEAFF
-,-,TRBJ2-7,TRBV19,TGTGCCAGTAGTATTTCTTCCCCGGGACACAGCTACGAGCAGTACTTC,CASSISSPGHSYEQYF
-,-,TRBJ2-3,TRBV5-5,TGTGCCAGCAGCCAGGGGTGGGGTCCGTCTAGCACAGATACGCAGTATTTT,CASSQGWGPSSTDTQYF
-,-,TRBJ2-1,TRBV5-1,TGCGCCAGCAGCTTGCCTAGTGGCAGGGGGGCCTACAATGAGCAGTTCTTC,CASSLPSGRGAYNEQFF
-,-,TRBJ2-3,TRBV7-2,TGTGCCAGCAGCTTAGCAGCGGCGGGGCTTAGTGGGGATACGCAGTATTTT,CASSLAAAGLSGDTQYF
TRBD2,-,TRBJ2-1,TRBV24-1,TGTGCCACCAGTGATTTCGGACTAGCGGGATACAATGAGCAGTTCTTC,CATSDFGLAGYNEQFF
-,-,TRBJ1-2,TRBV15,TGTGCCACCAGCAGAGATCTGGACAGCTTCTTTGGCTACACCTTC,CATSRDLDSFFGYTF
-,-,TRBJ1-1,TRBV5-6,TGTGCCAGCAGCTTTCTACGGGTTGGTCCGAACACTGAAGCTTTCTTT,CASSFLRVGPNTEAFF
-,-,TRBJ2-5,TRBV4-1,TGCGCCAGCAGCCAAGGAGAGGGGGAAGAGACCCAGTACTTC,CASSQGEGEETQYF
-,once,TRBJ2-7,TRBV19,TGTGCCAGTAGGCCTTTGGGTAGCCCCCCCGAGCAGTACTTC,CASRPLGSPPEQYF
TRBD2,-,TRBJ2-7,TRBV3-1/TRBV3-2,TGTGCCAGCATCAGCGGGAGGGCCGTAATCTACGAGCAGTACTTC,CASISGRAVIYEQYF
-,-,TRBJ2-2,TRBV6-2/TRBV6-3,TGTGCCAGCAGTAACAGGGTGCAGAACACCGGGGAGCTGTTTTTT,CASSNRVQNTGELFF